This T cell receptor (beta chain) stems from a study of blood T cell repertoires in COVID-19 (dated by TCRdb to 2020 to 2021). Looking at the study overall: Collaborator samples came from the United States, Italy and Spain and covered acute and convalescent phases of COVID-19. The prospective study material was composed of cDNA or gDNA derived from T cells, B-cell-depleted T cells, or PBMCs. Where available, HLA class I and class II types were obtained from metadata supplied by the sample provider rather than from assay-based typing. The samples were drawn from the first 160 participants of the ongoing ImmuneRACE study and from over 950 subjects provided by 6 global collaborators. Subjects who had been exposed to COVID-19, were actively infected with it, or had recovered from it provided the deeply sampled blood TCRbeta repertoires that made up the dataset. A freely available public database, intended as a resource for researchers studying the immune response to SARS-CoV-2, is where the repertoires were released. A de-identified subject ID, COVID-19 status, age in years and sex were almost always included in the sample metadata.

Comment on this clone: Its cognate antigen has yet to be identified. No much larger clonotype is one base removed from it; base qualities were not supplied.

One collaborating source in Seattle enrolled patients while the patients were actively infected and followed the patients over time throughout the course of disease. Collaborating institutions collected whole blood in K2EDTA tubes following their own protocols. For TCRbeta analysis, collaborators shipped samples in one of three forms: frozen whole blood, isolated PBMCs, or DNA extracted from either of those sample types. Germline trimming: 2 bases from V, 0 bases from J; junction bases outside gene matches: 11. Including cysteine and phenylalanine, the CDR3 has 17 amino acids. Solely the CDR3 DNA is kept, with 51 bases framed from the first base. The germline V gene sets CDR1 to SQVTM and CDR2 to ANQGSEA. TCRbeta CDR3 regions were amplified from genomic DNA using the immunoSEQ Assay, a bias-controlled multiplex PCR. The published analysis was carried out like this. Nucleated cell counts per sample were estimated from amplification of reference gene primers within the assay. Sequence reads were collapsed and filtered to measure the absolute abundance of every unique TCRbeta CDR3 rearrangement. For each sample, productive Simpson clonality was calculated as the square root of Simpson's diversity index across productive rearrangements. What TCRdb holds here is the immuneACCESS table cut down to in-frame rearrangements. Part of the clones is not present; checked against another copy, under half of the missing clones reflect an unresolved V gene, and the others are unexplained. From that table come the V and J calls and clone size; the DNA was used to work out D and trimming. Across this sample there are more than 45,000 clones, with around 82% seen only once. The ten largest make up 9.6% of the sample.

The study at large found these results: The quantity of clinical and demographic metadata differed by source and by participant and was supplied without curation.

The chain is made from TRBV29-1 and TRBJ2-3, with 7 bases in between that match TRBD1. The sequenced sample was peripheral blood. The sequence was collected from an elderly man with COVID-19, enrolled during active disease. DNA sequence: TGCAGCGTTGAACCCCCGACAGGGCGGCGTAGCACAGATACGCAGTATTTT. Its amino acids are CSVEPPTGRRSTDTQYF.